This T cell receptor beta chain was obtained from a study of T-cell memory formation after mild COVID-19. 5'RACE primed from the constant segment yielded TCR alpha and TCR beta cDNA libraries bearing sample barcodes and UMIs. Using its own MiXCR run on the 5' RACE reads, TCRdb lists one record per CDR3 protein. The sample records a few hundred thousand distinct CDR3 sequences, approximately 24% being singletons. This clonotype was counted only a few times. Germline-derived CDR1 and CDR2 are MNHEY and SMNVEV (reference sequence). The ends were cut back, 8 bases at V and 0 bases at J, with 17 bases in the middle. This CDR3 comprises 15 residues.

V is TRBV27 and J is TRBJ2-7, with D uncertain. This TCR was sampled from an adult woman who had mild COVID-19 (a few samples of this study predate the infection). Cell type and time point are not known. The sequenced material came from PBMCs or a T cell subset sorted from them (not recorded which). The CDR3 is CASRSPASSSYEQYF. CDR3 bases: TGTGCCAGCCGTTCACCAGCCTCAAGCTCCTACGAGCAGTACTTC.